Following are 16 T cell receptor beta chains from one sample sequenced in a study of blood T cells in healthy people across ages. Sample-barcoded 5' priming and a J-beta primer mix drove a second PCR of roughly 6 to 12 cycles. Each CDR3 protein gets one entry after TCRdb re-called the 5' RACE reads with MiXCR. The profile shows some 760,000 distinct CDR3 sequences, more than 20% of them singletons. This same sample was also taken into another study, of T cells of mothers and their children.

Source material: blood. The receptors were gathered from a boy aged 5-17 years in good health.

The sample holds a few counts of this clonotype. The chain employs TRBV7-2 and TRBJ2-5, with D unresolved. The V and J ends lost 1 base and 2 bases respectively, with 11 bases between them. Germline CDR1 and CDR2: SGHTA and FQGNSA. The CDR3 extends over 15 amino acids. CDR3 in amino acids: CASSLDRELQETQYF. The DNA of the CDR3 is TGTGCCAGCAGCTTAGACAGAGAGTTGCAAGAGACCCAGTACTTC.

The V gene is TRBV7-3, the J gene TRBJ1-1; 7 nucleotides agree with TRBD1. With 5 bases clipped from V and 6 bases from J, the junction kept 6 bases outside the gene matches. The CDR3 runs to 13 residues. Germline V gene sequence: CDR1 SGHTA, CDR2 FQGTGA. The CDR3 region has the DNA TGTGCCAGCAGCCCCACAGGGGTTGCTGAAGCTTTCTTT. Amino acid sequence: CASSPTGVAEAFF.

The rearrangement uses TRBV7-2 and TRBJ2-7, with 15 positions matching TRBD2. V lost 1 base to trimming and J lost 6 bases; unmatched junction nucleotides: 4. CDR3 length equals 16 residues. Germline assignment: CDR1 SGHTA and CDR2 FQGNSA. This chain's CDR3 is CASSLGGLAGGGEQYF. In DNA, the CDR3 is TGTGCCAGCAGCTTAGGGGGACTAGCGGGGGGAGGCGAGCAGTACTTC. Full variable domain (rest looked up from reference TRBV7-2 and TRBJ2-7): GAGVSQSPSNKVTEKGKDVELRCDPISGHTALYWYRQSLGQGLEFLIYFQGNSAPDKSGLPSDRFSAERTGGSVSTLTIQRTQQEDSAVYLCASSLGGLAGGGEQYFGPGTRLTVT.

The chain employs TRBV7-2 and TRBJ2-2; D uncertain. There are 14 residues in the CDR3. Germline-derived CDR1 and CDR2 are SGHTA and FQGNSA. V lost 3 bases to trimming and J lost 8 bases, with 13 bases between them. The CDR3 DNA sequence: TGTGCCAGCAGCTTTGAACTAACTTTTGGGGAGCTGTTTTTT. It translates to CASSFELTFGELFF.

This clonotype has only a few counts. This chain connects TRBV28 to TRBJ2-5; the match to TRBD1 covers 9 bases. V was clipped by 1 base and J by 3 bases; unmatched bases: 6. The CDR3 contains 16 residues. Per the germline V gene, CDR1 is MDHEN and CDR2 is SYDVKM. The CDR3 spells CASSLYSGQGKETQYF. In nucleotides, the CDR3 is TGTGCCAGCAGTTTATACTCGGGACAGGGAAAAGAGACCCAGTACTTC.

The chain couples TRBV18 to TRBJ2-7; TRBD1 agrees at 7 bases. The CDR3 has 16 residues. Germline-derived CDR1 and CDR2 are KGHSH and LQKENI. The V segment lost 2 bases and the J segment 1 base; nucleotides outside the gene matches: 8. In DNA form, the CDR3 reads TGTGCCAGCTCACCAGGGCATCAGGGGGTGTCCTACGAGCAGTACTTC. Protein sequence: CASSPGHQGVSYEQYF.

There are a few counts of this clonotype. The CDR3 is CASRITGVYQPQHF. CDR3 nucleotide sequence: TGTGCCAGCAGAATAACAGGGGTTTATCAGCCCCAGCATTTT. The chain has TRBV6-5 and TRBJ1-5; 7 bases align to TRBD1. Per the germline V gene, CDR1 is MNHEY and CDR2 is SVGAGI. The CDR3 length is 14 residues. Trimming took 6 bases from V and 5 from J; bases not matched to a gene: 7.

This clonotype appeared a few times. The rearrangement uses TRBV4-1 and TRBJ1-1; perhaps TRBD1 as D (5 bases). The germline V and J ends were trimmed by 6 bases and 4 bases, with 15 bases remaining between them. The CDR3 has 14 residues. Germline V lookup: CDR1 MGHRA, CDR2 YSYEKL. Written as DNA, the CDR3 is TGCGCCAGCAGTCTACGGGGCATTCTCACTGAAGCTTTCTTT. It translates to CASSLRGILTEAFF.

The chain employs TRBV12-3 or TRBV12-4 and TRBJ2-1; 7 nucleotides agree with TRBD2. The J call is doubtful: the DNA matches TRBJ2-7 better. This CDR3 contains 12 residues. CDR3 sequence (DNA): TGTGCCAGCAGTGCGACTAGCCACGAGCAGTACTTC. It encodes CASSATSHEQYF.

This clonotype was observed a handful of times. J is TRBJ2-4 and V is TRBV15, with D unclear. V was trimmed by 1 base and J by 3 bases, leaving 10 bases between them. The CDR3 totals 15 residues. Germline CDR1 is LNHNV and CDR2 is YYDKDF (reference sequence). The CDR3 reads CATSRGGVDKNIQYF. CDR3 DNA sequence: TGTGCCACCAGCAGAGGCGGAGTGGACAAAAACATTCAGTACTTC. Full variable domain (rest looked up from reference TRBV15 and TRBJ2-4): DAMVIQNPRYQVTQFGKPVTLSCSQTLNHNVMYWYQQKSSQAPKLLFHYYDKDFNNEADTPDNFQSRRPNTSFCFLDIRSPGLGDTAMYLCATSRGGVDKNIQYFGAGTRLSVL.

The chain joins TRBV18 to TRBJ2-5; D call uncertain. The V and J ends lost 0 bases and 5 bases respectively, with 7 bases between them. The CDR3 runs to 13 residues. Germline CDR1 reads KGHSH; CDR2 reads LQKENI. The CDR3 nucleotides are TGTGCCAGCTCACCACCAACCCGGGAGACCCAGTACTTC. It is translated as CASSPPTRETQYF.

The J gene is TRBJ1-4, the V gene TRBV12-3 or TRBV12-4; tentatively, D is TRBD1 (6 bases). The CDR3 runs 15 residues. V lost 5 bases, J lost 5 bases, and 15 bases lay in between. CDR3: CASSTGQTINEKLFF. In DNA form, the CDR3 reads TGTGCCAGCAGTACAGGACAGACAATCAATGAAAAACTGTTTTTT.

The genes are TRBV4-1 and TRBJ2-7, with 7 bases fitting TRBD2. The CDR3 contains 15 residues. Germline V lookup: CDR1 MGHRA, CDR2 YSYEKL. Trimming cost V 3 bases and J 3 bases; bases outside gene matches: 8. Here the CDR3 reads CASSHSPGGGYEQYF. The CDR3 DNA sequence: TGCGCCAGCAGCCATTCCCCCGGCGGGGGCTACGAGCAGTACTTC.

This clonotype was observed a handful of times. The chain combines TRBV20-1 with TRBJ2-7; D perhaps matches TRBD1 (6 bases). Germline V CDR1 and CDR2: DFQATT, SNEGSKA (reference sequence). This CDR3 contains 14 residues. Trimming took off 1 base at V and 5 bases at J, with 15 bases between the two ends. The CDR3 DNA reads TGCAGTGCTAGAGTAGGGGGTGCTGTCGACGAGCAGTACTTC. Its protein is CSARVGGAVDEQYF.

This clonotype was seen only a few times. The V and J genes are TRBV6-1 and TRBJ2-4; D unclear. This CDR3 is 12 amino acids long. Germline values: CDR1 MNHNS, CDR2 SASEGT. Trimming took off 1 base at V and 7 bases at J, with 5 bases between the two ends. The CDR3 region is CASSEVHNIQYF. For the CDR3, the DNA is TGTGCCAGCAGTGAAGTCCACAACATTCAGTACTTC.

V usage is TRBV3-1 and J usage is TRBJ1-2; a possible D gene is TRBD1 (5 bases). V lost 1 base, J lost 6 bases, and 15 bases lay in between. Germline lookup yields CDR1 LGHDT and CDR2 YNNKEL (reference sequence). The CDR3 extends over 15 amino acids. This chain's CDR3 is CASSQGPEGRNGYTF. The CDR3 DNA sequence: TGTGCCAGCAGCCAAGGCCCGGAGGGGCGGAATGGCTACACCTTC.